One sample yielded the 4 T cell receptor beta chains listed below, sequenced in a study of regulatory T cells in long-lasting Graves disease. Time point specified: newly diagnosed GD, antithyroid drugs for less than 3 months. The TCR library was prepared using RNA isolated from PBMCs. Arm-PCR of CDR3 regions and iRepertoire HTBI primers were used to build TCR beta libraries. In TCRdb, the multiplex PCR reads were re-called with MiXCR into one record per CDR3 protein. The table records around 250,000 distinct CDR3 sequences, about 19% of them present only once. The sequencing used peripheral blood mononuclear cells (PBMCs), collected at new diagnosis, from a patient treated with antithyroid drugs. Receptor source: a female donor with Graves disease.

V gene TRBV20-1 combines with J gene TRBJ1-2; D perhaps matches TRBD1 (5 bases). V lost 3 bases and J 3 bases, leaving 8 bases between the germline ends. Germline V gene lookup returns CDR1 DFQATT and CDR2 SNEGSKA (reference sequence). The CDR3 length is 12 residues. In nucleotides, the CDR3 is TGCAGTGCTAGTATGGGGGACTATGGCTACACCTTC. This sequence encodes CSASMGDYGYTF.

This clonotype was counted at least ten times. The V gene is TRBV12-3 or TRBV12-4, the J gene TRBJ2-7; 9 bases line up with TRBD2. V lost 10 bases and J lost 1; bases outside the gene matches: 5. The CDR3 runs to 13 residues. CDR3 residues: CATRTSASYEQYF. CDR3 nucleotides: TGTGCCACCCGGACTAGCGCGTCCTACGAGCAGTACTTC.

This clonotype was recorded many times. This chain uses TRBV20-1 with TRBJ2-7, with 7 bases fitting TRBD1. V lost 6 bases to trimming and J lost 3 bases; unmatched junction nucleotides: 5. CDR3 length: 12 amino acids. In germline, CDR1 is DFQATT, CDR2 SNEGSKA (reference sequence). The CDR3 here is CSATGQRYEQYF. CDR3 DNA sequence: TGCAGTGCGACGGGACAGCGCTACGAGCAGTACTTC.

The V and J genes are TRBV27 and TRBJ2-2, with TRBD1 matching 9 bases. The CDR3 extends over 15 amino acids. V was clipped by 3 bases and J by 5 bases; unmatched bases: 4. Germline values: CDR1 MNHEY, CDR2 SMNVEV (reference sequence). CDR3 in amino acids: CASSLGQGWTGELFF. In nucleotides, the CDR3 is TGTGCCAGCAGTTTGGGACAGGGTTGGACCGGGGAGCTGTTTTTT.